Following are 8 T cell receptor beta chains from one sample sequenced in a study of long-term antiretroviral therapy in people with HIV. At survey level, the immunoSEQ assay was run in its v3.0 version. Assay: immunoSEQ multiplex PCR; the TCRdb copy retains only in-frame clones and omits some. The profile shows about 16,000 clones, 88% of them singletons. The source material was unsorted PBMCs, sampled more than 2.2 years before starting antiretroviral therapy. Receptors originate from a woman under 40 with HIV.

V is TRBV5-5 and J is TRBJ1-1, with a tentative D call TRBD1 (6 bases). Per the germline V gene, CDR1 is SGHKS and CDR2 is YYEKEE (reference sequence). V was shortened by 4 bases and J by 4 bases, with 11 bases between the two germline ends. The length of the CDR3 is 13 residues. CDR3 DNA sequence: TGTGCCAGCAGCATCGAAGGGGGCACTGAAGCTTTCTTT. Amino acids: CASSIEGGTEAFF.

This chain joins TRBV7-8 and TRBJ1-1; D is uncertain. V lost 5 bases, J lost 1 base, and 8 bases lay in between. Germline V lookup: CDR1 SGHVS, CDR2 FQNEAQ. The CDR3 runs 13 residues. The CDR3 reads CASSELRNTEAFF. The CDR3 DNA reads as TGTGCCAGCAGCGAACTCAGGAACACTGAAGCTTTCTTT.

The genes are TRBV6-5 and TRBJ1-1; D not certain. CDR1 is MNHEY, CDR2 SVGAGI, per germline. V was trimmed by 0 bases and J by 0 bases, leaving 8 bases between them. The CDR3 extends over 15 amino acids. Here the CDR3 reads CASSYSESMNTEAFF. CDR3 nucleotide sequence: TGTGCCAGCAGTTACTCGGAAAGTATGAACACTGAAGCTTTCTTT.

This sequence joins TRBV6-1 and TRBJ1-3; possibly TRBD1 for D (6 bases). Trimming shortened V by 7 bases and J by 0 bases, and 10 bases separated the two germline ends. The CDR3 has 14 residues. Germline values: CDR1 MNHNS, CDR2 SASEGT. The CDR3 coding sequence is TGTGCCAGCACGGGACACAACTCTGGAAACACCATATATTTT. This encodes CASTGHNSGNTIYF.

This chain uses TRBV7-9 with TRBJ1-5; TRBD1 aligns across 8 bases. The germline CDR1 and CDR2 sequences are SEHNR and FQNEAQ (reference sequence). After removal of 5 bases from V and 2 bases from J, the junction contained 5 bases not matched to a gene. This CDR3 is built from 15 residues. The CDR3 loop reads CASSRGQDRNQPQHF. As DNA, the CDR3 is TGTGCCAGCAGCCGGGGACAGGACCGCAATCAGCCCCAGCATTTT.

The V call is TRBV6-1, the J call TRBJ2-5; 14 bases are a match to TRBD2. Germline loops: CDR1 MNHNS, CDR2 SASEGT. CDR3 size: 14 residues. V trimming: 7 bases; J trimming: 7 bases; junction bases outside the gene matches: 5. The CDR3 loop is CASTTTSGGGTQYF. The DNA of the CDR3 is TGTGCCAGCACCACGACTAGCGGGGGGGGGACCCAGTACTTC.

The chain employs TRBV5-4 and TRBJ1-2, with 7 bases that match TRBD1. In germline, CDR1 is SGHNT, CDR2 YYREEE (reference sequence). With V trimmed by 2 bases and J by 4 bases, 8 bases remained unmatched. The CDR3 has 15 residues. The CDR3 DNA reads as TGTGCCAGCAGCTTTACCGGATCAGGGGGCTATGGCTACACCTTC. Its translation is CASSFTGSGGYGYTF. Using reference TRBV5-4 and TRBJ1-2 for the parts outside the CDR3, the full variable domain is ETGVTQSPTHLIKTRGQQVTLRCSSQSGHNTVSWYQQALGQGPQFIFQYYREEENGRGNFPPRFSGLQFPNYSSELNVNALELDDSALYLCASSFTGSGGYGYTFGSGTRLTVV.

Here the CDR3 reads CASSLDADRGRRELFF. In DNA form, the CDR3 reads TGTGCCAGCAGCTTGGATGCGGACAGGGGGCGAAGGGAGCTGTTTTTT. The J gene is TRBJ2-2, the V gene TRBV5-8, with 11 bases lining up with TRBD1. CDR3 length: 16 amino acids. CDR1 and CDR2 from the germline V gene are SGHTS and YDEGEE. V gave up 0 bases and J gave up 9 bases; unmatched junction bases: 7.